Relative to its sample, the clone carrying this T cell receptor (beta chain) is medium-sized. V was shortened by 3 bases and J by 6 bases, with 12 bases between the two germline ends. Germline V CDR1 and CDR2: SGHNT, YENEEA. CDR3 size: 14 residues. This specimen belongs to a study of T cells in localized non-small cell lung cancer. Two independent pathologists confirmed no atypia in lung taken at least 2 cm from tumor. The assay was immunoSEQ multiplex PCR, and TCRdb's table has in-frame clones only and misses some. Of about 1,500 clones detected, more than 15% appear once; the ten largest clones hold under 9%.

The clonotype originates from a female donor at least 60 years old with stage I lung adenocarcinoma. The chain combines TRBV11-3 with TRBJ2-1; D may match TRBD1 or TRBD2 (6 bases each). The starting material was normal lung tissue next to the tumor, obtained before any cancer treatment. The CDR3 sequence: CASSLAGTLNEQFF. The CDR3 DNA follows: TGTGCCAGCAGCTTGGCGGGGACACTCAATGAGCAGTTCTTC.